The next 10 T cell receptor beta chains were all read from a single sample in a study of blood T cell repertoires in COVID-19. Some clones are missing from TCRdb's copy, which holds only in-frame ones; the method was immunoSEQ multiplex PCR. Here the sample spans some 700,000 clones, 75% to 90% being singletons. Sample: peripheral blood. The receptor source for this set is a woman younger than 30 with acute or convalescent COVID-19.

This rearrangement joins TRBV12-5 to TRBJ1-1, with D unclear. CDR3 size: 15 residues. V lost 3 bases, J lost 1 base, and 12 bases lay in between. Germline loops: CDR1 LGHNT, CDR2 FRNRAP. The CDR3 DNA follows: TGTGCTAGTGGTTTTCTAGCAAGTGAGAACACTGAAGCTTTCTTT. This codes for CASGFLASENTEAFF.

The chain uses TRBV5-4 and TRBJ2-2; 7 bases align to TRBD1. The CDR3 runs 19 residues. Germline V gene sequence: CDR1 SGHNT, CDR2 YYREEE (reference sequence). V lost 4 bases and J lost 2; bases outside the gene matches: 17. The CDR3 reads CASSGTTGLTFLNTGELFF. The CDR3 DNA follows: TGTGCCAGCAGCGGGACGACAGGGCTAACCTTCCTAAACACCGGGGAGCTGTTTTTT.

The V and J genes are TRBV7-2 and TRBJ2-3, with 8 positions matching TRBD1. J lost 2 bases, V lost 4 bases, and 11 bases had no gene match. This CDR3 has 17 residues. Looked up from germline, CDR1 is SGHTA and CDR2 is FQGNSA. CDR3 amino acids: CASSWRAGTGATDTQYF. The CDR3 DNA reads as TGTGCCAGCAGCTGGCGAGCCGGGACAGGAGCCACAGATACGCAGTATTTT.

The rearrangement joins TRBV5-6 to TRBJ1-1; D gene ambiguous. Germline CDR1 SGHDT, CDR2 YYEEEE. The V end was cut by 4 bases, the J end by 6 bases, with 10 bases between. This CDR3 is built from 12 residues. Here the CDR3 reads CASSRVTAEAFF. CDR3 DNA sequence: TGTGCCAGCAGCCGAGTGACTGCTGAAGCTTTCTTT.

The chain couples TRBV23-1 to TRBJ2-7, with TRBD2 matching 11 bases. TRBV23-1 is noted as an ORF with a role that remains uncertain. J lost 4 bases, V lost 4 bases, and 3 bases had no gene match. CDR3 length: 14 residues. CDR3 DNA sequence: TGCGCCAGCAGTCGCGGGACTAGCGGTTACGAGCAGTACTTC. Translation: CASSRGTSGYEQYF.

The chain couples TRBV19 to TRBJ1-5, with D uncertain. The CDR3 consists of 13 residues. Trimming shortened V by 5 bases and J by 7 bases, and 12 bases separated the two germline ends. Per the germline V gene, CDR1 is LNHDA and CDR2 is SQIVND (reference sequence). DNA of the CDR3: TGTGCCAGTAGTCCCACGCTACTCCAGCCCCAGCATTTT. Its protein is CASSPTLLQPQHF.

The V and J genes are TRBV5-1 and TRBJ1-1, with D uncertain. Germline-derived CDR1 and CDR2 are SGHRS and YFSETQ. Trimming pared 4 bases from V and 4 bases from J, leaving 11 bases between. The CDR3 totals 13 residues. CDR3 sequence (DNA): TGCGCCAGCAGCCGTGACGGGTCCACTGAAGCTTTCTTT. Translation gives CASSRDGSTEAFF.

This clone was observed a handful of times. The chain is built from TRBV2 and TRBJ1-5, with 10 bases matching TRBD1. This CDR3 is 17 amino acids long. The V gene's germline CDR1 is SNHLY and CDR2 FYNNEI. V lost 7 bases, J lost 0 bases, and 9 bases stayed unmatched. The CDR3 bases are TGTGCCAGCACCCCGGGACAGGGGTCGTATAGCAATCAGCCCCAGCATTTT. Protein: CASTPGQGSYSNQPQHF. The whole variable domain, remainder taken from reference TRBV2 and TRBJ1-5, is EPEVTQTPSHQVTQMGQEVILRCVPISNHLYFYWYRQILGQKVEFLVSFYNNEISEKSEIFDDQFSVERPDGSNFTLKIRSTKLEDSAMYFCASTPGQGSYSNQPQHFGDGTRLSIL.

The gene calls are TRBV6-5 and TRBJ2-3, with D unresolved. The germline V gene encodes CDR1 MNHEY and CDR2 SVGAGI. Trimming removed 0 bases from V and 5 bases from J, with 6 bases in between. This CDR3 spans 13 amino acids. CDR3 in amino acids: CASSYSSGDTQYF. The CDR3 DNA sequence: TGTGCCAGCAGTTACTCGTCGGGAGATACGCAGTATTTT.

The chain recombines TRBV6-5 with TRBJ1-1; D ambiguous. This CDR3 comprises 15 residues. Looked up from germline, CDR1 is MNHEY and CDR2 is SVGAGI. V lost 10 bases, J lost 5 bases, and 23 bases lay in between. Written as DNA, the CDR3 is TGTGCCACCGTCGCTGGTCGGGGATCGGGGACTGAAGCTTTCTTT. It yields the protein CATVAGRGSGTEAFF.